This TCR beta chain emerged from a study of identical twins. Study-level findings and limits: Abundant beta clonotypes from cord blood had fewer insertions, unlike memory repertoires, which showed none.

A single record per CDR3 protein comes from TCRdb applying MiXCR to the 5' RACE reads. Found here are 130,000 to 150,000 distinct CDR3 sequences, around 3.6% of them singletons; the top ten hold 8.1%. This clonotype was counted between two and nine times. What it binds is unknown. The TCR was taken from a man aged 18-30 years in good health. The material sequenced was memory T cells sorted from blood.

The DNA of the CDR3 is TGTGCCACCTCAGGGGGTGGCTACGAGCAGTACTTC. It specifies CATSGGGYEQYF. This rearrangement joins TRBV24-1 to TRBJ2-7; 7 nucleotides line up with TRBD1. V was pared by 9 bases and J by 3 bases, with 4 bases of the junction left unmatched. The CDR3 totals 12 residues. Germline V gene data show CDR1 as KGHDR and CDR2 as SFDVKD.